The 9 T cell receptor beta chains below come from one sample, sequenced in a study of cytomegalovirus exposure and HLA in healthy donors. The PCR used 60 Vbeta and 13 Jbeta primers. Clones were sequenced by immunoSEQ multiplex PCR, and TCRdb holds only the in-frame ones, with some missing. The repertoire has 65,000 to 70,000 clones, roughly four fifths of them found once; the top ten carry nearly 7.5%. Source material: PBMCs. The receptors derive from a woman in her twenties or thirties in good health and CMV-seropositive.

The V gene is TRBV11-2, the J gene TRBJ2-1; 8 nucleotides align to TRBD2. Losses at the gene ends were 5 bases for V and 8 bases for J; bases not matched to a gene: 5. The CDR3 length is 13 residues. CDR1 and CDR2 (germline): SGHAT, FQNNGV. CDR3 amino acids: CASSPGRGDEQFF. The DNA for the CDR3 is TGTGCCAGCAGCCCGGGGCGGGGGGATGAGCAGTTCTTC.

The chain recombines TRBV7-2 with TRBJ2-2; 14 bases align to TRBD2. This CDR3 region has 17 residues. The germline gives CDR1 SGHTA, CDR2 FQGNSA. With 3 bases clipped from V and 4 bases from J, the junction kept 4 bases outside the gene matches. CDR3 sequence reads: CASSLTSGRAPTGELFF. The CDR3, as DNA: TGTGCCAGCAGCTTGACTAGCGGGAGGGCCCCCACCGGGGAGCTGTTTTTT.

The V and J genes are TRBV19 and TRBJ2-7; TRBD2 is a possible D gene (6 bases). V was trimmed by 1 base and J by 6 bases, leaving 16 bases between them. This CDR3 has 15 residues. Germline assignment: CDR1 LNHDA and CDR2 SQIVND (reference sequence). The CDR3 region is CASSIVGGSFREQYF. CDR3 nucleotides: TGTGCCAGTAGTATAGTAGGAGGGAGCTTCCGCGAGCAGTACTTC.

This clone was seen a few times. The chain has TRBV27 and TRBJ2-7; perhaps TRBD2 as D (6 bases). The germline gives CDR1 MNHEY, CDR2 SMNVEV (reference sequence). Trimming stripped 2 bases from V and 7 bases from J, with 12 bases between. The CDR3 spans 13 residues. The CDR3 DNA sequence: TGTGCCAGCAGTTTAGCGGGAAGGTGGGAGCAGTACTTC. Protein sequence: CASSLAGRWEQYF.

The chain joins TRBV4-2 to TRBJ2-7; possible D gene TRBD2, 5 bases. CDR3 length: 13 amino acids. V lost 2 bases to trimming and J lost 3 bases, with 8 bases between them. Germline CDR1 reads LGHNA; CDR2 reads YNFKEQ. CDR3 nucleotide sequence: TGTGCCAGCAGCCAAAATCGGGACTACGAGCAGTACTTC. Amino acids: CASSQNRDYEQYF.

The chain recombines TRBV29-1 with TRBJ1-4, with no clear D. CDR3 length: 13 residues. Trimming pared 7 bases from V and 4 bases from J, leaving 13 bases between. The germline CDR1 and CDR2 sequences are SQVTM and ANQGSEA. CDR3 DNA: TGCAGCGCCTTGGGCGCCGATAATGAAAAACTGTTTTTT. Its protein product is CSALGADNEKLFF.

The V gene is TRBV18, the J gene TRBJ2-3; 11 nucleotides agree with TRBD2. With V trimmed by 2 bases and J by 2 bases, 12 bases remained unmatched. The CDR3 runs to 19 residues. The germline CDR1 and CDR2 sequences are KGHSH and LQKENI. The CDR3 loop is CASSPLGGRGLADTDTQYF. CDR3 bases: TGTGCCAGCTCACCATTAGGGGGACGGGGACTAGCGGACACAGATACGCAGTATTTT.

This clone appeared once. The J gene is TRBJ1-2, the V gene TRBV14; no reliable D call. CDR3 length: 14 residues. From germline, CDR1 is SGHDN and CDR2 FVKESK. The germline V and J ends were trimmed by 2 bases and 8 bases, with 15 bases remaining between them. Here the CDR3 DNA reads TGTGCCAGCAGCCAATATAGTTCGCTGGGCGGCTACACCTTC. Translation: CASSQYSSLGGYTF.

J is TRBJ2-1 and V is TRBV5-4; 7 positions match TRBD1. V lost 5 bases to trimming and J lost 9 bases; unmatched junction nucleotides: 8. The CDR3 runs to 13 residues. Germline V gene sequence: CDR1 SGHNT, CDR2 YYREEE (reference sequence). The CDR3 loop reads CASSFDRVAEQFF. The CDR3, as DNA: TGTGCCAGCAGTTTTGACAGGGTTGCTGAGCAGTTCTTC.